Described below is a single T cell receptor beta chain sequence and its context. These data originate in a study of blood T cell repertoires in COVID-19. Measured with immunoSEQ multiplex PCR; TCRdb has only the in-frame clones, and not every one. Here the sample spans 150,000 or so clones, around 89% being singletons. The CDR3 is 17 residues long. In germline, CDR1 is DFQATT, CDR2 SNEGSKA (reference sequence). V was clipped by 3 bases and J by 3 bases; unmatched bases: 12. The Seattle patients, enrolled during active infection, were followed longitudinally. The rearrangement uses TRBV20-1 and TRBJ2-3, with 10 positions matching TRBD2. The source material was peripheral blood. This sequence originates from a man in his late teens or twenties with COVID-19, enrolled during active disease. The CDR3 loop is CSASTSGRARLTDTQYF. The CDR3 nucleotides read TGCAGTGCTAGTACCAGCGGGAGGGCCAGGTTGACAGATACGCAGTATTTT.